This passage covers 21 T cell receptor beta chains from one sample sequenced in a study of identical twins. TCRdb itself ran the 5' RACE reads through MiXCR, one entry per CDR3 protein. The table includes nearly 650,000 distinct CDR3 sequences, roughly 6.6% detected once. These same records also appear under a second study, on yellow fever vaccine responses in identical twins.

Sequences were obtained from PBMCs. These TCRs come from a woman aged 18-29 years in good health.

This chain links TRBV29-1 with TRBJ2-3; 12 bases map to TRBD2. Germline V CDR1 and CDR2: SQVTM, ANQGSEA. This CDR3 spans 16 amino acids. The junction had 8 bases not matched to a gene; V was cut back by 4 bases and J by 3 bases. This CDR3 is CSVVGPGLAGTDTQYF. The CDR3 nucleotides read TGCAGCGTTGTGGGGCCCGGACTAGCGGGGACAGATACGCAGTATTTT.

This clonotype was observed a handful of times. CDR3 residues: CASSVFSPNTGELFF. Here the CDR3 DNA reads TGTGCCAGCAGTGTTTTCAGCCCGAACACCGGGGAGCTGTTTTTT. The chain employs TRBV2 and TRBJ2-2, with D unresolved. Trimming pared 4 bases from V and 0 bases from J, leaving 9 bases between. Germline V gene data show CDR1 as SNHLY and CDR2 as FYNNEI. This CDR3 is built from 15 residues.

This clonotype was seen a handful of times. The chain joins TRBV11-2 to TRBJ1-4; D ambiguous. The CDR3 spans 15 residues. V was clipped by 3 bases and J by 0 bases, with 8 bases between them. Germline V gene data show CDR1 as SGHAT and CDR2 as FQNNGV. The CDR3 sequence: CASSFTSATNEKLFF. The CDR3, as DNA: TGTGCCAGCAGCTTTACCTCTGCAACTAATGAAAAACTGTTTTTT.

There are a few counts of this clonotype. Here the CDR3 DNA reads TGTGCCAGCACTATACAGGGGGCTTACTACAATGAGCAGTTCTTC. It encodes CASTIQGAYYNEQFF. This sequence joins TRBV5-5 and TRBJ2-1; 9 positions agree with TRBD1. This CDR3 has 15 residues. The germline CDR1 and CDR2 sequences are SGHKS and YYEKEE (reference sequence). The trim removed 6 bases at V and 3 bases at J, leaving 7 bases unmatched.

This clonotype was recorded a few times. CDR3: CASSLAGDFGGDEQFF. The DNA of the CDR3 is TGTGCCAGCAGCTTAGCCGGGGACTTCGGGGGAGATGAGCAGTTCTTC. The rearrangement uses TRBV11-2 and TRBJ2-1; TRBD2 is a possible D gene (6 bases). V was cut by 1 base and J by 8 bases, with 18 bases left in between. The CDR3 length is 16 residues. Germline CDR1 is SGHAT and CDR2 is FQNNGV.

The chain combines TRBV5-1 with TRBJ2-3, with D possibly being TRBD2 (6 bases). Germline-derived CDR1 and CDR2 are SGHRS and YFSETQ. This CDR3 has 16 amino acids. V was trimmed by 1 base and J by 4 bases, leaving 16 bases between them. The CDR3 DNA follows: TGCGCCAGCAGCTTGTCGGCGGGGCCCCAGTCAGATACGCAGTATTTT. This codes for CASSLSAGPQSDTQYF. Together with reference TRBV5-1 and TRBJ2-3, the CDR3 gives the full variable domain: KAGVTQTPRYLIKTRGQQVTLSCSPISGHRSVSWYQQTPGQGLQFLFEYFSETQRNKGNFPGRFSGRQFSNSRSEMNVSTLELGDSALYLCASSLSAGPQSDTQYFGPGTRLTVL.

This clonotype was recorded many times. V and J are TRBV20-1 and TRBJ2-5; 7 bases match TRBD1. This CDR3 region has 12 residues. Germline values: CDR1 DFQATT, CDR2 SNEGSKA (reference sequence). After removal of 1 base from V and 4 bases from J, the junction contained 0 bases not matched to a gene. CDR3 amino acids: CSARAGGETQYF. Written as DNA, the CDR3 is TGCAGTGCTAGAGCAGGGGGAGAGACCCAGTACTTC.

Ten or more counts support this clonotype. The CDR3 bases are TGCAGCGGTGGCGAATACCAAGAGACCCAGTACTTC. It encodes CSGGEYQETQYF. The chain employs TRBV29-1 and TRBJ2-5; D is uncertain. Germline V gene lookup returns CDR1 SQVTM and CDR2 ANQGSEA. This CDR3 is 12 amino acids long. Trimming removed 7 bases at V and 0 bases at J, with 9 bases between.

The genes are TRBV16 and TRBJ1-2; D gene uncertain. The CDR3 is made up of 13 amino acids. V dropped 1 base and J dropped 8 bases, with 11 bases sitting between them. Germline V lookup: CDR1 KGHSY, CDR2 FQNENV. CDR3 bases: TGTGCCAGCAGCCAATTGTCCGGAATGGGCTACACCTTC. It is translated as CASSQLSGMGYTF.

This clonotype was detected ten times or more. This rearrangement joins TRBV18 to TRBJ1-5; 10 nucleotides align to TRBD1. V gave up 3 bases and J gave up 3 bases; unmatched junction bases: 5. Per germline, CDR1 KGHSH and CDR2 LQKENI. The CDR3 length is 16 residues. CDR3 sequence (DNA): TGTGCCAGCTCACCCCAGACAGGGGGCGTCAATCAGCCCCAGCATTTT. This sequence encodes CASSPQTGGVNQPQHF.

CDR3 sequence (DNA): TGCAGCGTTGCTCGGTTGGGCGGGAGCACAGATACGCAGTATTTT. This sequence encodes CSVARLGGSTDTQYF. The V and J genes are TRBV29-1 and TRBJ2-3; D is possibly TRBD2 (5 bases). Germline CDR1 reads SQVTM; CDR2 reads ANQGSEA. CDR3 length: 15 amino acids. V lost 4 bases and J lost 0, with 14 bases in between.

The CDR3 coding sequence is TGTGCCAGCAGCCCCTCACTACGCCAAGTGAACAATGAGCAGTTCTTC. Its translation: CASSPSLRQVNNEQFF. The genes are TRBV28 and TRBJ2-1, with D unresolved. The CDR3 is 16 residues long. Germline CDR1 MDHEN, CDR2 SYDVKM. The germline V and J ends were trimmed by 6 bases and 5 bases, with 20 bases remaining between them.

This clonotype was seen many times. This chain uses TRBV9 with TRBJ2-3; 7 nucleotides match TRBD2. This CDR3 spans 15 amino acids. V trimming: 1 base; J trimming: 5 bases; junction bases outside the gene matches: 7. Germline CDR1 and CDR2: SGDLS and YYNGEE. CDR3 region: CASSVFRGDGDTQYF. The DNA of the CDR3 is TGTGCCAGCAGCGTATTCCGGGGGGATGGAGATACGCAGTATTTT.

This clonotype has a handful of counts. The chain has TRBV2 and TRBJ1-2, with 9 bases aligning to TRBD1. V was clipped by 5 bases and J by 1 base; unmatched bases: 8. Germline V gene sequence: CDR1 SNHLY, CDR2 FYNNEI. This CDR3 has 16 residues. CDR3 sequence (DNA): TGTGCCAGCAGTCCGGGGACAGGGAAAGTTAACTATGGCTACACCTTC. Translating gives CASSPGTGKVNYGYTF.

The table lists this clonotype with a few counts. This chain uses TRBV5-5 with TRBJ2-1; possible D gene TRBD1, 7 bases. The V end was cut by 0 bases, the J end by 3 bases, with 10 bases between. The CDR3 runs 15 residues. Germline V gene lookup returns CDR1 SGHKS and CDR2 YYEKEE (reference sequence). The CDR3 DNA follows: TGTGCCAGCAGCTTGGATCAGGGGGGCTACAATGAGCAGTTCTTC. Translation: CASSLDQGGYNEQFF.

This clonotype was observed many times. This sequence joins TRBV12-3 or TRBV12-4 and TRBJ2-3; 12 bases agree with TRBD2. The V and J ends lost 6 bases and 0 bases, in that order; junction bases with no gene match: 4. This CDR3 contains 16 residues. The DNA for the CDR3 is TGTGCCAGCAGCGGGGGACTAGCGGGCAGCACAGATACGCAGTATTTT. Its protein product is CASSGGLAGSTDTQYF.

The chain is built from TRBV20-1 and TRBJ2-1; 11 bases match TRBD1. The CDR3 sequence is 14 residues long. Trimming took 6 bases from V and 3 from J; bases not matched to a gene: 4. CDR1 is DFQATT, CDR2 SNEGSKA, per germline (reference sequence). This CDR3 reads CSALGQGDYNEQFF. The CDR3 DNA follows: TGCAGTGCACTGGGACAGGGGGACTACAATGAGCAGTTCTTC.

The rearrangement links TRBV4-2 to TRBJ2-5, with TRBD1 matching over 9 bases. Germline CDR1 reads LGHNA; CDR2 reads YNFKEQ. The CDR3 is 16 residues long. Germline trimming cut 0 bases from V and 4 bases from J; bases unmatched to any gene: 6. The CDR3 coding sequence is TGTGCCAGCAGCCAAGATGGGACAGGGCTCCGAGAGACCCAGTACTTC. Amino acid sequence: CASSQDGTGLRETQYF.

This clonotype was picked up a small number of times. The chain couples TRBV19 to TRBJ1-5; unclear D gene. Trimming shortened V by 0 bases and J by 4 bases, and 7 bases separated the two germline ends. The CDR3 contains 14 residues. Germline lookup yields CDR1 LNHDA and CDR2 SQIVND (reference sequence). The CDR3 sequence is CASSIERQNQPQHF. CDR3 nucleotides: TGTGCCAGTAGTATAGAGCGCCAAAATCAGCCCCAGCATTTT.

This clonotype was picked up many times. V usage is TRBV29-1 and J usage is TRBJ2-2; 7 bases are shared with TRBD2. With V trimmed by 5 bases and J by 5 bases, 5 bases remained unmatched. Germline-derived CDR1 and CDR2 are SQVTM and ANQGSEA. The CDR3 sequence is 13 residues long. CDR3 sequence reads: CSVLTSATGELFF. Here the CDR3 DNA reads TGCAGCGTTCTAACTAGCGCGACCGGGGAGCTGTTTTTT.

In its sample, this clonotype was seen many times. This sequence joins TRBV6-5 and TRBJ1-2; 7 nucleotides line up with TRBD1. The V and J ends lost 4 bases and 5 bases, in that order; junction bases with no gene match: 10. Germline CDR1 and CDR2: MNHEY and SVGAGI. The CDR3 runs to 15 residues. The chain's CDR3 is CASSSLRDSPYGYTF. The DNA of the CDR3 is TGTGCCAGCAGTTCCCTCAGGGACAGCCCGTATGGCTACACCTTC.